Listed below are T cell receptor beta chains from one sample, sequenced in a study of T-cell memory formation after mild COVID-19. One entry per CDR3 protein, called by TCRdb with MiXCR from the 5' RACE reads. The data show under 700,000 distinct CDR3 sequences, about a fifth seen once. Material: PBMCs or a T cell subset sorted from them (not recorded which). These receptors all stem from an adult woman who had mild COVID-19 (a few samples of this study predate the infection). Cell type and time point are not known. Each CDR3 is given with its conserved first and last residue. D genes are given only for firm matches. Clone size is shown for a subset of rows, as once, few, many or a class of expanded clone.

v_gene	j_gene	d_gene	abundance	CDR3nt	CDR3aa
TRBV15	TRBJ1-4	.	.	TGTGCCACCAGCAGAGGGACAGACGAAAAACTGTTTTTT	CATSRGTDEKLFF
TRBV5-1	TRBJ2-3	.	few	TGCGCCAGCAGCTGGGACCACCTCACAGATACGCAGTATTTT	CASSWDHLTDTQYF
TRBV5-1	TRBJ2-5	TRBD2	few	TGCGCCAGCAACTTGGGGGGGTACCAAGAGACCCAGTACTTC	CASNLGGYQETQYF
TRBV9	TRBJ2-3	.	.	TGTGCCAGCAGCGTAGCGGGGGCGGTTACAGATACGCAGTATTTT	CASSVAGAVTDTQYF
TRBV20-1	TRBJ2-1	TRBD2	.	TGCAGTGCGCCCCTAGCGGGTCGACCCTACAATGAGCAGTTCTTC	CSAPLAGRPYNEQFF
TRBV7-3	TRBJ2-1	.	many	TGTGCCAGCAGCGCGGGACTCACGCATAACAATGAGCAGTTCTTC	CASSAGLTHNNEQFF
TRBV7-2	TRBJ2-5	TRBD2	.	TGTGCCAGCACCCTTGGACTAGCGGGACTGGGGATTCGAGAGACCCAGTACTTC	CASTLGLAGLGIRETQYF
TRBV20-1	TRBJ2-1	TRBD1	few	TGCAGTGCTAGCAGAGGTGGGCAAGGACAGGTCGGTGAGCAGTTCTTC	CSASRGGQGQVGEQFF
TRBV7-3	TRBJ2-7	.	few	TGTGCCAGCAGCTTAAGGGCAGGGGCCGACTACGAGCAGTACTTC	CASSLRAGADYEQYF
TRBV19	TRBJ2-6	.	few	TGTGCCAGTAGTCGTAAGGCTGGGGCCAACGTCCTGACTTTC	CASSRKAGANVLTF
TRBV12-3/TRBV12-4	TRBJ2-5	TRBD1	many	TGTGCCAGCAGTCCCGGACAGGGGGGCCTCCAAGAGACCCAGTACTTC	CASSPGQGGLQETQYF
TRBV12-3/TRBV12-4	TRBJ2-2	TRBD1	.	TGTGCCAGCAGTTCCGGGCAGGGGGCGCCAGGCACCGGGGAGCTGTTTTTT	CASSSGQGAPGTGELFF
TRBV6-6	TRBJ1-1	.	.	TGTGCCAGCAGCACCGGGGACAACACTGAAGCTTTCTTT	CASSTGDNTEAFF
TRBV6-4	TRBJ1-6	.	.	TGTGCCAGCAGTGAGCGCCTTGGGCATTCACCCCTCCACTTT	CASSERLGHSPLHF